The text below deals with one TCR beta chain. This sample was taken from a study of cytomegalovirus exposure and HLA in healthy donors. This CDR3 contains 13 residues. CDR1 and CDR2 from the germline V gene are SQVTM and ANQGSEA. The V end was cut by 4 bases, the J end by 6 bases, with 12 bases between. Amplification used 60 Vbeta primers and 13 Jbeta primers. Produced via immunoSEQ multiplex PCR; TCRdb's table is partial and in-frame only. The table records roughly 80,000 clones, 70% to 80% of them present only once. This TCR came from a man between 35 and 55 years old in good health and CMV-seronegative. Sequenced: PBMCs. J is TRBJ2-2 and V is TRBV29-1; a possible D gene is TRBD1 (6 bases). Here the CDR3 reads CSVGQGFPGELFF. The CDR3 nucleotides read TGCAGCGTTGGGCAGGGGTTCCCCGGGGAGCTGTTTTTT.